The next 7 T cell receptor beta chains were all read from a single sample in a study of T-cell reconstitution after alpha-beta-depleted transplantation in children. The library targeted TCRbeta and was prepared with unique molecular identifiers. TCRdb re-called the PCR reads with MiXCR, one entry per CDR3 protein. Found here are hundreds of thousands of distinct CDR3 sequences, more than 20% of them singletons; the top ten hold about 5%. The sequences come from PBMCs, mostly from graft donor cells, collected 360 days after TCRalphabeta/CD19-depleted stem cell transplant. These TCRs come from a female patient aged 2-15 years who had a stem cell transplant for congenital amegakaryocytic thrombocytopenia, so the T cells may come from the graft donor.

The CDR3 coding sequence is TGTGCCAGCAGCCCGGGACTAGCGGGGAACAATGAGCAGTTCTTC. It yields the protein CASSPGLAGNNEQFF. V gene TRBV3-1 combines with J gene TRBJ2-1; 13 bases fit TRBD2. Unmatched junction bases numbered 2, after V lost 4 bases and J lost 5 bases. The CDR3 contains 15 residues. The germline V gene encodes CDR1 LGHDT and CDR2 YNNKEL (reference sequence).

The chain is built from TRBV7-6 and TRBJ2-2, with a tentative D call TRBD1 (6 bases). CDR1 and CDR2 (germline): SGHVS, FNYEAQ. The CDR3 has 13 amino acids. Trimming took off 6 bases at V and 4 bases at J, with 9 bases between the two ends. The CDR3 DNA reads TGTGCCAGCAGGGACAGACTCACCGGGGAGCTGTTTTTT. This codes for CASRDRLTGELFF. The whole variable domain, remainder taken from reference TRBV7-6 and TRBJ2-2, is GAGVSQSPRYKVTKRGQDVALRCDPISGHVSLYWYRQALGQGPEFLTYFNYEAQQDKSGLPNDRFSAERPEGSISTLTIQRTEQRDSAMYRCASRDRLTGELFFGEGSRLTVL.

This chain links TRBV11-2 with TRBJ1-3; TRBD1 is a possible D gene (6 bases). CDR3 length equals 17 residues. The V gene lost 2 bases and the J gene lost 0 bases, with 14 bases spanning the gap. Per the germline V gene, CDR1 is SGHAT and CDR2 is FQNNGV. DNA of the CDR3: TGTGCCAGCAGCTTACGTTGGACAGCCTTCTCTGGAAACACCATATATTTT. This codes for CASSLRWTAFSGNTIYF.

The J gene is TRBJ1-1, the V gene TRBV12-3 or TRBV12-4; 7 bases match TRBD1. The V gene end was trimmed by 1 base and the J gene end by 6 bases; junction bases not matched to a gene: 5. CDR3 length: 14 residues. For the CDR3, the DNA is TGTGCCAGCAGTTTAGAGGTGCAGGGGGCTGAAGCTTTCTTT. This sequence encodes CASSLEVQGAEAFF.

The CDR3 DNA sequence: TGTGCCAGCAGCTTCCGCAGGAAGGTAGCGGGATGGGTGAGCTCCTACAATGAGCAGTTCTTC. Translated, it gives CASSFRRKVAGWVSSYNEQFF. The chain uses TRBV11-3 and TRBJ2-1, with 8 nucleotides matching TRBD2. The CDR3 length is 21 residues. The germline gives CDR1 SGHNT, CDR2 YENEEA. The V gene end was trimmed by 3 bases and the J gene end by 0 bases; junction bases not matched to a gene: 19.

Here the CDR3 reads CASSAVANPSYNEQFF. CDR3 in DNA: TGCGCCAGCAGCGCCGTGGCCAACCCCTCCTACAATGAGCAGTTCTTC. This chain links TRBV4-3 with TRBJ2-1; D gene unclear. The CDR3 length is 16 residues. Germline CDR1 LGHNA, CDR2 YSLEER. V dropped 5 bases and J dropped 0 bases, with 14 bases sitting between them.

This clonotype was detected only once. The chain employs TRBV10-3 and TRBJ1-6; 8 bases map to TRBD1. Germline CDR1 ENHRY, CDR2 SYGVKD. The CDR3 sequence is 15 residues long. V shed 2 bases, J shed 10 bases, and the junction held 7 bases outside the gene matches. CDR3 bases: TGTGCCATCAGTGAGACGGGACAGGCCTACTCACCCCTCCACTTT. This codes for CAISETGQAYSPLHF.